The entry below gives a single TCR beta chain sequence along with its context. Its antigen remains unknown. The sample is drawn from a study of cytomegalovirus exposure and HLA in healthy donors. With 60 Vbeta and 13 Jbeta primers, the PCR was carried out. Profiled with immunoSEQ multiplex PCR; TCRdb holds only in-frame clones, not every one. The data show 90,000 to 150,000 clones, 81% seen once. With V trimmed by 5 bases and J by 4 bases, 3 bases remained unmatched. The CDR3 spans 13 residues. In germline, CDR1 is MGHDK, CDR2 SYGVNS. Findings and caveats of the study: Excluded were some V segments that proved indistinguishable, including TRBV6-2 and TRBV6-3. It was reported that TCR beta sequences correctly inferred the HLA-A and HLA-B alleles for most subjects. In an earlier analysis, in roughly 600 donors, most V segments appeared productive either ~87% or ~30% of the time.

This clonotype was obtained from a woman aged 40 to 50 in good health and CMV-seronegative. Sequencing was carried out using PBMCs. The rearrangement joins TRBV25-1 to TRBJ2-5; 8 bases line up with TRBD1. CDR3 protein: CASSRQGLETQYF. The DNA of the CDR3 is TGTGCCAGCAGTAGACAGGGGTTAGAGACCCAGTACTTC. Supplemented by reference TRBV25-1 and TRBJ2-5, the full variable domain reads EADIYQTPRYLVIGTGKKITLECSQTMGHDKMYWYQQDPGMELHLIHYSYGVNSTEKGDLSSESTVSRIRTEHFPLTLESARPSHTSQYLCASSRQGLETQYFGPGTRLLVL.